This TCR beta chain stems from a study of blood T cell repertoires in COVID-19. Background on the study: Italy, Spain and the United States were the sources of the convalescent and acute COVID-19 samples. The cDNA or gDNA used as material had been derived from T cells, B-cell-depleted T cells, or PBMCs.

The CDR3 loop spans 13 amino acids. Per germline, CDR1 MNHEY and CDR2 SVGAGI. Trimming removed 6 bases from V and 12 bases from J, with 20 bases in between. Per the authors' pipeline: Estimation of nucleated cell counts relied on the amplification of reference gene primers. Clones were read by immunoSEQ multiplex PCR, and TCRdb kept only the in-frame ones, dropping some. V and J calls and clone size are copied from that table; D and trimming were computed from the DNA. The sample holds some 89,000 clones, approximately 90% seen once. The sample holds one count of this clone. The sample taken for sequencing was peripheral blood. The chain uses TRBV6-5 and TRBJ1-1; tentative D call: TRBD1 (6 bases). This receptor was obtained from a man aged 50 or older with acute or convalescent COVID-19. The CDR3 reads CASRGTGTPRTFF. The DNA for the CDR3 is TGTGCCAGCAGAGGGACCGGGACACCCCGGACTTTCTTT.